Many counts were recorded for the clone carrying this TCR beta chain. MiXCR was run by TCRdb on the PCR reads, yielding one entry per CDR3 protein. The sample includes 9,000 or so distinct CDR3 sequences, around half of them seen just once. Samples came from patients with localized non-small cell lung adenocarcinoma. This record belongs to a study of CD4 and CD8 cells across lung adenocarcinoma regions. The germline CDR1 and CDR2 sequences are MDHEN and SYDVKM. This CDR3 region has 14 residues. With V trimmed by 7 bases and J by 6 bases, 11 bases remained unmatched. The sequencing sample was made of CD8+ T cells from the margin of a lung tumor. The sequence derives from a female donor with lung adenocarcinoma. The CD4 and CD8 labels of this study may be unreliable. The V gene is TRBV28, the J gene TRBJ1-2, with 7 bases fitting TRBD1. The DNA of the CDR3 is TGTGCCAGCACCTGGACAGGATATATCGATGGCTACACCTTC. Translated, it gives CASTWTGYIDGYTF.